A single sample gave rise to the 29 T cell receptor beta chains below, sequenced in a study of Ad26.COV2.S vaccination and SARS-CoV-2 variants. Profiling relied on immunoSEQ multiplex PCR, and the TCRdb table lists in-frame clones only, not all of them. The table lists almost 400,000 clones, 89% of them singletons. Treatment indicated: around 19 received Ad26.COV2.S at low or high dose, single or two shots; about 5 received placebo; per-sample allocation not given. On day 63 after the first injection, vaccine and placebo recipients gave samples. The starting material was peripheral blood, obtained in a trial of Ad26.COV2.S vaccine versus placebo. These receptors were taken from a person between 18 and 60 years old who received the Ad26.COV2.S COVID-19 vaccine or a placebo.

The chain recombines TRBV6-6 with TRBJ1-6; 8 bases line up with TRBD1. The CDR3 is 14 amino acids. V lost 6 bases and J lost 9; bases outside the gene matches: 7. In germline, CDR1 is MNHNY, CDR2 SVGAGI (reference sequence). The DNA for the CDR3 is TGTGCCAGCAGAGCGACAGGGGAGGGTTCACCCCTCCACTTT. Its protein is CASRATGEGSPLHF.

The chain carries TRBV28 and TRBJ1-2; D gene ambiguous. This CDR3 has 14 amino acids. The V and J ends lost 5 bases and 6 bases respectively, with 16 bases between them. The germline CDR1 and CDR2 sequences are MDHEN and SYDVKM. CDR3 nucleotides: TGTGCCAGCAGTCCCGGACGGAGAGGGCATGGCTACACCTTC. Translation gives CASSPGRRGHGYTF.

Worth noting for this clone: This specimen includes other DNA sequences encoding the same CDR3. The rearrangement uses TRBV6-1 and TRBJ1-1; no clear D. Germline V gene data show CDR1 as MNHNS and CDR2 as SASEGT. CDR3 length: 14 amino acids. The V end was cut by 2 bases, the J end by 1 base, with 8 bases between. CDR3 amino acids: CASSERTGNTEAFF. The DNA for the CDR3 is TGTGCCAGCAGTGAAAGGACGGGGAACACTGAAGCTTTCTTT.

The genes are TRBV28 and TRBJ1-4, with D possibly TRBD1 on 6 matching bases. V gave up 6 bases and J gave up 7 bases, with 12 bases separating them. Per the germline V gene, CDR1 is MDHEN and CDR2 is SYDVKM. The CDR3 covers 13 residues. CDR3 region: CASRQGISEKLFF. The CDR3 bases are TGTGCCAGCAGGCAGGGGATTTCTGAAAAACTGTTTTTT.

Only one count was recorded for this clone. Other nucleotide sequences from this sample produce the same CDR3. V is TRBV9 and J is TRBJ2-2; D remains ambiguous. There are 12 residues in the CDR3. V was clipped by 1 base and J by 2 bases, with 0 bases between them. Germline V gene sequence: CDR1 SGDLS, CDR2 YYNGEE. In DNA form, the CDR3 reads TGTGCCAGCAGCGTAAACACCGGGGAGCTGTTTTTT. It specifies CASSVNTGELFF.

The chain links TRBV18 to TRBJ2-7, with D uncertain. The CDR3 loop spans 13 amino acids. Germline CDR1 reads KGHSH; CDR2 reads LQKENI. Trimming took 3 bases from V and 4 from J, leaving 10 bases between them. CDR3 in DNA: TGTGCCAGCTCACCGTTGGACGGATACGAGCAGTACTTC. Translation: CASSPLDGYEQYF.

A word on this clone: A read error may produce the germline difference seen at one junction end. V and J are TRBV5-1 and TRBJ2-6, with D unclear. The CDR3 loop spans 12 amino acids. Germline V gene data show CDR1 as SGHRS and CDR2 as YFSETQ. This CDR3 is CASSSGANVLTF. CDR3 coding DNA: TGCGCCAGTAGCTCTGGGGCCAACGTCCTGACTTTC. The whole variable domain, filled in from reference TRBV5-1 and TRBJ2-6, reads KAGVTQTPRYLIKTRGQQVTLSCSPISGHRSVSWYQQTPGQGLQFLFEYFSETQRNKGNFPGRFSGRQFSNSRSEMNVSTLELGDSALYLCASSSGANVLTFGAGSRLTVL.

V usage is TRBV20-1 and J usage is TRBJ2-7, with D tentatively TRBD1 (6 bases). V was cut by 3 bases and J by 3 bases, with 15 bases left in between. Looked up from germline, CDR1 is DFQATT and CDR2 is SNEGSKA (reference sequence). This CDR3 contains 14 residues. The CDR3 spells CSASGTSPVYEQYF. The CDR3 DNA sequence: TGCAGTGCTAGTGGGACAAGCCCCGTCTACGAGCAGTACTTC.

The rearrangement joins TRBV13 to TRBJ2-7; TRBD2 agrees at 7 bases. The CDR3 length is 15 residues. CDR1 and CDR2 (germline): PRHDT, FYEKMQ (reference sequence). J lost 7 bases, V lost 0 bases, and 9 bases had no gene match. The CDR3 protein is CASSLGGDYPPEQYF. The DNA of the CDR3 is TGTGCCAGCAGCTTAGGTGGGGACTACCCCCCTGAGCAGTACTTC.

The V call is TRBV6-5, the J call TRBJ1-3; D might be TRBD1 (6 bases). Trimming shortened V by 5 bases and J by 8 bases, and 19 bases separated the two germline ends. The CDR3 has 15 amino acids. Germline assignment: CDR1 MNHEY and CDR2 SVGAGI. CDR3 residues: CASSLTGSRGYTIYF. CDR3 nucleotide sequence: TGTGCCAGCAGTCTAACAGGGAGCCGCGGGTACACCATATATTTT.

This chain links TRBV7-8 with TRBJ1-2; D ambiguous. The CDR3 consists of 14 residues. The V end lost 5 bases, the J end lost 2 bases, and 12 bases lay between the germline ends. The V gene's germline CDR1 is SGHVS and CDR2 FQNEAQ. CDR3 sequence: CASSPTGGNYGYTF. Written as DNA, the CDR3 is TGTGCCAGCAGCCCAACGGGAGGGAACTATGGCTACACCTTC.

V is TRBV4-1 and J is TRBJ2-2; D ambiguous. This CDR3 has 15 residues. CDR1 is MGHRA and CDR2 is YSYEKL in the germline V gene. Trimming stripped 0 bases from V and 6 bases from J, with 11 bases between. Written as DNA, the CDR3 is TGCGCCAGCAGCCAAGATACCCGCCCGCCCGGGGAGCTGTTTTTT. This gives the protein CASSQDTRPPGELFF.

The chain recombines TRBV4-1 with TRBJ1-1; tentatively, D is TRBD1 (5 bases). The germline V gene has CDR1 MGHRA and CDR2 YSYEKL. The CDR3 contains 14 residues. Trimming left V 0 bases short and J 6 bases short, with 11 bases between. The CDR3 DNA reads as TGCGCCAGCAGCCAAGAAGACAGATTGTCTGAAGCTTTCTTT. As protein: CASSQEDRLSEAFF.

V is TRBV11-2 and J is TRBJ2-3, with D hard to call. The CDR3 length is 16 residues. Deletions cut 3 bases from V and 2 bases from J, with 15 bases between. Looked up from germline, CDR1 is SGHAT and CDR2 is FQNNGV. The CDR3 here is CASSFRSPEYTDTQYF. The CDR3 nucleotides read TGTGCCAGCAGCTTCCGGTCCCCTGAGTACACAGATACGCAGTATTTT.

This rearrangement joins TRBV6-1 to TRBJ1-6, with D possibly TRBD1 on 5 matching bases. V was clipped by 2 bases and J by 9 bases, with 14 bases between them. The CDR3 is 15 amino acids. CDR1 and CDR2 from the germline V gene are MNHNS and SASEGT. The CDR3 DNA is TGTGCCAGCAGTGAATCGGTGGCAGGGCTTTCACCCCTCCACTTT. Its translation: CASSESVAGLSPLHF.

The gene calls are TRBV5-6 and TRBJ2-4; either TRBD1 or TRBD2 may fit D (5 bases each). This CDR3 comprises 17 residues. Germline CDR1 SGHDT, CDR2 YYEEEE. Trimming removed 5 bases at V and 0 bases at J, with 18 bases between. CDR3 nucleotide sequence: TGTGCCAGCAGTGAGGGACCGAAGATCCTAGCCAAAAACATTCAGTACTTC. It yields the protein CASSEGPKILAKNIQYF.

This clone appeared a single time. V and J are TRBV19 and TRBJ1-3; D perhaps matches TRBD1 (5 bases). Trimming took 4 bases from V and 0 from J, leaving 16 bases between them. The CDR3 loop spans 17 amino acids. Germline V gene sequence: CDR1 LNHDA, CDR2 SQIVND (reference sequence). DNA for the CDR3: TGTGCCAGTAGTAAAATTGCGAGACAGAGCTCTGGAAACACCATATATTTT. Protein sequence: CASSKIARQSSGNTIYF.

This chain uses TRBV14 with TRBJ2-7; D is unresolved. Germline CDR1 SGHDN, CDR2 FVKESK. Trimming shortened V by 3 bases and J by 3 bases, and 15 bases separated the two germline ends. This CDR3 spans 15 amino acids. CDR3 sequence reads: CASSHQPGDHYEQYF. DNA for the CDR3: TGTGCCAGCAGCCACCAGCCGGGCGACCACTACGAGCAGTACTTC. Full variable domain (missing parts from reference TRBV14 and TRBJ2-7): EAGVTQFPSHSVIEKGQTVTLRCDPISGHDNLYWYRRVMGKEIKFLLHFVKESKQDESGMPNNRFLAERTGGTYSTLKVQPAELEDSGVYFCASSHQPGDHYEQYFGPGTRLTVT.

This clone occurred once. The V call is TRBV13, the J call TRBJ2-1, with 10 bases fitting TRBD1. This CDR3 spans 15 amino acids. Trimming took 4 bases from V and 7 from J; bases not matched to a gene: 7. Germline CDR1 PRHDT, CDR2 FYEKMQ (reference sequence). The DNA of the CDR3 is TGTGCCAGCAGCTCTTGGACAGGGGGTTTAAATGAGCAGTTCTTC. It specifies CASSSWTGGLNEQFF.

This clone was seen a single time. This rearrangement joins TRBV25-1 to TRBJ2-1; the match to TRBD2 covers 7 bases. The CDR3 extends over 14 amino acids. After removal of 6 bases from V and 3 bases from J, the junction contained 5 bases not matched to a gene. Germline V gives CDR1 MGHDK, CDR2 SYGVNS. The CDR3 coding sequence is TGTGCCAGCAGGCCTAGCGGACTCTACAATGAGCAGTTCTTC. It is translated as CASRPSGLYNEQFF.

V gene TRBV15 combines with J gene TRBJ2-1, with D perhaps matching TRBD2 (6 bases). Looked up from germline, CDR1 is LNHNV and CDR2 is YYDKDF (reference sequence). Trimming stripped 3 bases from V and 5 bases from J, with 17 bases between. The CDR3 has 16 residues. CDR3 sequence (DNA): TGTGCCACCAGCAGGGAGACTAGTTCGAGGGACAATGAGCAGTTCTTC. Its translation: CATSRETSSRDNEQFF.

The V call is TRBV6-5, the J call TRBJ2-1; TRBD2 matches 11 bases. V was pared by 0 bases and J by 7 bases, with 2 bases of the junction left unmatched. CDR3 length: 15 residues. Germline CDR1 is MNHEY and CDR2 is SVGAGI. CDR3 sequence reads: CASSYSRLAGNEQFF. Here the CDR3 DNA reads TGTGCCAGCAGTTACTCGAGACTAGCGGGAAATGAGCAGTTCTTC.

The CDR3 DNA is TGTGCCTGGAGTGTAGGTAGCGTGTCAGGCGAGCAGTTCTTC. Encoded protein: CAWSVGSVSGEQFF. V is TRBV30 and J is TRBJ2-1, with a weak D call TRBD2 (5 bases). The CDR3 covers 14 residues. V was shortened by 0 bases and J by 10 bases, with 16 bases between the two germline ends. CDR1 GTSNPN and CDR2 SVGIG come from the germline V gene (reference sequence).

The rearrangement links TRBV11-2 to TRBJ2-1, with D unresolved. Per germline, CDR1 SGHAT and CDR2 FQNNGV. Trimming removed 2 bases from V and 9 bases from J, with 11 bases in between. The CDR3 is 13 amino acids. As DNA, the CDR3 is TGTGCCAGCAGCTTAACCTGGGGTGGTGAGCAGTTCTTC. Protein product: CASSLTWGGEQFF.

The chain combines TRBV25-1 with TRBJ2-3; D remains ambiguous. Between the trimmed V and J ends, which lost 3 bases and 1 base, there was a span of 8 bases. Germline V CDR1 and CDR2: MGHDK, SYGVNS. The CDR3 has 14 amino acids. This CDR3 reads CASSDDSRTDTQYF. CDR3 bases: TGTGCCAGCAGTGACGACTCTCGCACAGATACGCAGTATTTT.

The chain links TRBV5-8 to TRBJ1-5; D gene uncertain. V lost 6 bases and J lost 0, with 25 bases in between. The germline CDR1 and CDR2 sequences are SGHTS and YDEGEE. The CDR3 extends over 19 amino acids. CDR3 region: CASTYQLLGGGPSNQPQHF. The DNA for the CDR3 is TGTGCCAGCACCTACCAACTACTGGGAGGAGGACCTAGCAATCAGCCCCAGCATTTT.

This chain uses TRBV27 with TRBJ2-5; 11 nucleotides line up with TRBD1. CDR3 size: 14 residues. V shed 4 bases, J shed 4 bases, and the junction held 2 bases outside the gene matches. Germline CDR1 MNHEY, CDR2 SMNVEV (reference sequence). DNA for the CDR3: TGTGCCAGCAGTTGGGGACAGGGGGGAGAGACCCAGTACTTC. Translated, it gives CASSWGQGGETQYF.

The chain carries TRBV6-5 and TRBJ2-5; TRBD1 is a possible D gene (5 bases). This CDR3 contains 14 residues. V was shortened by 4 bases and J by 2 bases, with 11 bases between the two germline ends. Germline-derived CDR1 and CDR2 are MNHEY and SVGAGI. CDR3 DNA: TGTGCCAGCAGTTTCCGTAGGGGACAAGAGACCCAGTACTTC. It codes for CASSFRRGQETQYF.

The chain employs TRBV9 and TRBJ2-1; D gene uncertain. This CDR3 has 18 residues. From germline, CDR1 is SGDLS and CDR2 YYNGEE. Between the trimmed V and J ends, which lost 0 bases and 0 bases, there was a span of 16 bases. In nucleotides, the CDR3 is TGTGCCAGCAGCGTAGGTGGTTCGGGCTGGTCCTCCTACAATGAGCAGTTCTTC. Encoded protein: CASSVGGSGWSSYNEQFF.